Presented here are 13 T cell receptor beta chains from one specimen sequenced in a study of cytomegalovirus exposure and HLA in healthy donors. Primers for the PCR totalled 60 Vbeta and 13 Jbeta. The assay was immunoSEQ multiplex PCR, and TCRdb's table has in-frame clones only and misses some. This table has about 130,000 clones, over 60% appearing once. Sequencing was done on a sample of PBMCs. Every receptor here comes from a human donor in good health.

This rearrangement joins TRBV28 to TRBJ1-2; D is unclear. The CDR3 spans 16 residues. The germline gives CDR1 MDHEN, CDR2 SYDVKM. The V and J ends lost 6 bases and 4 bases respectively, with 21 bases between them. Here the CDR3 DNA reads TGTGCCAGCAGCCGGGGTGGAAGACCCGATCCCTATGGCTACACCTTC. Protein: CASSRGGRPDPYGYTF.

The table lists this clone with a few counts. The rearrangement links TRBV4-2 to TRBJ1-2; 11 bases align to TRBD1. The V segment lost 4 bases and the J segment 7 bases; nucleotides outside the gene matches: 11. Germline V CDR1 and CDR2: LGHNA, YNFKEQ. The CDR3 contains 16 residues. DNA for the CDR3: TGTGCCAGCAGCCTCCGGGACAGGGGGGATTTTGGTGGCTACACCTTC. Its translation: CASSLRDRGDFGGYTF.

The J gene is TRBJ1-1, the V gene TRBV7-9, with D maybe TRBD1 (6 bases). Trimming took 3 bases from V and 1 from J, leaving 9 bases between them. The CDR3 is made up of 14 amino acids. CDR1 is SEHNR and CDR2 is FQNEAQ in the germline V gene (reference sequence). This chain's CDR3 is CASSLLTGNTEAFF. The CDR3 coding sequence is TGTGCCAGCAGCTTGCTGACAGGGAACACTGAAGCTTTCTTT. The full variable domain, its missing parts supplied by reference TRBV7-9 and TRBJ1-1, is DTGVSQNPRHKITKRGQNVTFRCDPISEHNRLYWYRQTLGQGPEFLTYFQNEAQLEKSRLLSDRFSAERPKGSFSTLEIQRTEQGDSAMYLCASSLLTGNTEAFFGQGTRLTVV.

CDR3 sequence (DNA): TGTGCCAGCAGCCGTCCCCGGGACAGCTATGGCTACACCTTC. This translates into CASSRPRDSYGYTF. The chain recombines TRBV7-8 with TRBJ1-2, with TRBD1 identical over 7 bases. The CDR3 is made up of 14 amino acids. V was clipped by 5 bases and J by 4 bases; unmatched bases: 7. The germline gives CDR1 SGHVS, CDR2 FQNEAQ.

A remark on this clone: One end of the junction varies from germline; a read error may be responsible. This chain links TRBV4-1 with TRBJ1-2; D ambiguous. Germline V gives CDR1 MGHRA, CDR2 YSYEKL. This CDR3 has 14 residues. CDR3 sequence (DNA): TGCGCCAGCAGCCAGGCGACGGCTAACTATAGCTACACCTTC. As protein: CASSQATANYSYTF.

V usage is TRBV7-2 and J usage is TRBJ2-7; 10 positions agree with TRBD2. The CDR3 runs 14 residues. Germline lookup yields CDR1 SGHTA and CDR2 FQGNSA. Trimming took 5 bases from V and 4 from J; bases not matched to a gene: 5. CDR3 region: CASSPSSGSYEQYF. CDR3 coding DNA: TGTGCCAGCAGCCCATCTAGCGGGAGTTACGAGCAGTACTTC. Full variable domain (rest looked up from reference TRBV7-2 and TRBJ2-7): GAGVSQSPSNKVTEKGKDVELRCDPISGHTALYWYRQSLGQGLEFLIYFQGNSAPDKSGLPSDRFSAERTGGSVSTLTIQRTQQEDSAVYLCASSPSSGSYEQYFGPGTRLTVT.

The count of this clone is one. V is TRBV2 and J is TRBJ1-3; D is unresolved. Germline CDR1 and CDR2: SNHLY and FYNNEI. V was trimmed by 4 bases and J by 2 bases, leaving 12 bases between them. The CDR3 is 15 amino acids. The DNA of the CDR3 is TGTGCCAGCAGTGTCGTATCGGGTACTGGAAACACCATATATTTT. Its protein is CASSVVSGTGNTIYF. Full variable domain (missing parts from reference TRBV2 and TRBJ1-3): EPEVTQTPSHQVTQMGQEVILRCVPISNHLYFYWYRQILGQKVEFLVSFYNNEISEKSEIFDDQFSVERPDGSNFTLKIRSTKLEDSAMYFCASSVVSGTGNTIYFGEGSWLTVV.

This sequence joins TRBV30 and TRBJ2-7, with 12 bases identical to TRBD1. V gave up 4 bases and J gave up 3 bases; unmatched junction bases: 10. The CDR3 runs to 16 residues. Germline values: CDR1 GTSNPN, CDR2 SVGIG (reference sequence). The CDR3 sequence: CAWNPRGTGGFYEQYF. CDR3 DNA sequence: TGTGCCTGGAACCCTAGGGGGACAGGGGGCTTCTACGAGCAGTACTTC.

This rearrangement joins TRBV6-5 to TRBJ2-7; 7 positions agree with TRBD1. With V trimmed by 4 bases and J by 2 bases, 5 bases remained unmatched. The V gene's germline CDR1 is MNHEY and CDR2 SVGAGI. This CDR3 region has 14 residues. CDR3 DNA sequence: TGTGCCAGCAGTTGGGGACAGTCTGCCTACGAGCAGTACTTC. This codes for CASSWGQSAYEQYF.

This chain links TRBV9 with TRBJ1-6, with 7 positions matching TRBD1. The trim removed 0 bases at V and 12 bases at J, leaving 6 bases unmatched. The CDR3 runs 14 residues. Germline V gene data show CDR1 as SGDLS and CDR2 as YYNGEE. Here the CDR3 reads CASSVGSGGEPLHF. In DNA, the CDR3 is TGTGCCAGCAGCGTAGGTTCAGGGGGAGAACCCCTCCACTTT.

V and J are TRBV27 and TRBJ2-7, with D perhaps matching TRBD2 (6 bases). In germline, CDR1 is MNHEY, CDR2 SMNVEV (reference sequence). V dropped 5 bases and J dropped 3 bases, with 17 bases sitting between them. CDR3 length: 15 amino acids. The CDR3 sequence is CASSQIRDWGYEQYF. The DNA of the CDR3 is TGTGCCAGCAGTCAAATCCGGGACTGGGGCTACGAGCAGTACTTC.

This clone showed up just once. The genes are TRBV11-2 and TRBJ2-1; maybe TRBD2 (5 bases). This CDR3 has 16 amino acids. Germline V gene lookup returns CDR1 SGHAT and CDR2 FQNNGV. Trimming shortened V by 1 base and J by 3 bases, and 13 bases separated the two germline ends. CDR3 amino acids: CASSLVGEMSYNEQFF. The CDR3 nucleotides read TGTGCCAGCAGCTTAGTTGGGGAGATGAGCTACAATGAGCAGTTCTTC. The full variable domain, completed using reference TRBV11-2 and TRBJ2-1, is EAGVAQSPRYKIIEKRQSVAFWCNPISGHATLYWYQQILGQGPKLLIQFQNNGVVDDSQLPKDRFSAERLKGVDSTLKIQPAKLEDSAVYLCASSLVGEMSYNEQFFGPGTRLTVL.

The J gene is TRBJ1-5, the V gene TRBV5-6; 8 nucleotides line up with TRBD1. The junction had 9 bases not matched to a gene; V was cut back by 4 bases and J by 0 bases. CDR1 and CDR2 (germline): SGHDT, YYEEEE. The CDR3 runs to 17 residues. As DNA, the CDR3 is TGTGCCAGCAGCAGGACAGGGTGGGGGACTAGCAATCAGCCCCAGCATTTT. This gives the protein CASSRTGWGTSNQPQHF.